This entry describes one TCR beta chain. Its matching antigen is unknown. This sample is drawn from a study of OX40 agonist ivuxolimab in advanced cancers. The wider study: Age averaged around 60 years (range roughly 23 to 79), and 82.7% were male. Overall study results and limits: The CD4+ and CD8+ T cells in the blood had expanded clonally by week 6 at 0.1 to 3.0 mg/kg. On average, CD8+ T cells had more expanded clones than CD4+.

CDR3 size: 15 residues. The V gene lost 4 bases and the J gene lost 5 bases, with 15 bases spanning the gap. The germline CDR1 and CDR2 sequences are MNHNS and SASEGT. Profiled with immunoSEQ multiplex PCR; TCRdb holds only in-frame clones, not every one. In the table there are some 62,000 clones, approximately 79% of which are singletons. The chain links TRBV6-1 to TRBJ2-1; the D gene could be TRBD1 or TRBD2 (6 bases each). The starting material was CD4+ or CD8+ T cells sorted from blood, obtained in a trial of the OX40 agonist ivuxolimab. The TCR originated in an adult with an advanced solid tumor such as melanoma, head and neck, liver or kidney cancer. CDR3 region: CASSVPGGANNEQFF. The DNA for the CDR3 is TGTGCCAGCAGTGTACCCGGGGGCGCCAACAATGAGCAGTTCTTC.